This TCR beta chain was profiled in a study of blood T cell repertoires in COVID-19. Study as a whole: Samples of COVID-19 (acute and convalescent) were obtained from the United States, Italy and Spain. PBMCs, B-cell-depleted T cells, or T cells were the source of the cDNA or gDNA that made up the material.

This clone appeared a few times. V shed 2 bases and J shed 5 bases, with 15 bases lying between them. Germline CDR1 reads MNHNS; CDR2 reads SASEGT. This CDR3 comprises 16 residues. Authors' analysis steps: By means of reference gene primer amplification, nucleated cell counts were estimated. Measured with immunoSEQ multiplex PCR; TCRdb has only the in-frame clones, and not every one. V and J calls and clone size are those listed in that table; D and trimming were worked out from the DNA. The profile shows around 140,000 clones, roughly 91% of them singletons. The V call is TRBV6-1, the J call TRBJ2-2, with D perhaps TRBD2 (6 bases). This TCR was recovered from a man in his fifties with active or convalescent COVID-19. The source material was peripheral blood. The CDR3 is CASSEYSSAVTGELFF. The CDR3 DNA follows: TGTGCCAGCAGTGAATACTCTAGCGCAGTAACCGGGGAGCTGTTTTTT.